The 9 T cell receptor beta chains given below trace back to one sample, sequenced in a study of persistence of HIV-infected CD4 T cells. This nonspecific control used anti-CD3/anti-CD28 bead stimulation of CD4+ T cells. Sorting selected CD4+ T cells upregulating both CD40 ligand and CD69. These TCRs are of unknown antigen specificity. The libraries were made with immunoSEQ version 4 in survey mode. TCRdb's table, derived via immunoSEQ multiplex PCR, lists solely in-frame clones and lacks some. The repertoire holds 35,000 to 50,000 clones, with around 90% as singletons. Sequencing used CD4+ T cells sorted from PBMCs after approximately 19-hour stimulation, obtained from a patient who received antiretroviral therapy. The source of these receptors is an adult man with HIV who was CMV-seropositive.

The V and J genes are TRBV28 and TRBJ2-1; D unclear. This CDR3 comprises 11 residues. The germline gives CDR1 MDHEN, CDR2 SYDVKM. Trimming took off 5 bases at V and 9 bases at J, with 8 bases between the two ends. CDR3 nucleotides: TGTGCCAGCAGTCTCGGTCTTGAGCAGTTCTTC. It specifies CASSLGLEQFF.

This clone occurred once. The chain employs TRBV30 and TRBJ1-5; D remains unclear. Germline loops: CDR1 GTSNPN, CDR2 SVGIG (reference sequence). The ends were cut back, 0 bases at V and 0 bases at J, with 6 bases in the middle. The CDR3 has 14 residues. The CDR3 here is CAWSVQNSNQPQHF. CDR3 coding DNA: TGTGCCTGGAGTGTACAAAATAGCAATCAGCCCCAGCATTTT.

The chain couples TRBV28 to TRBJ1-2, with D perhaps matching TRBD1 (5 bases). V lost 4 bases and J lost 1, with 10 bases in between. There are 14 residues in the CDR3. The germline gives CDR1 MDHEN, CDR2 SYDVKM. The CDR3 DNA is TGTGCCAGCAGTTGGGTGGGGGGTAACTATGGCTACACCTTC. This encodes CASSWVGGNYGYTF.

The J gene is TRBJ2-4, the V gene TRBV6-2 or TRBV6-3, with D uncertain. Germline values: CDR1 MNHEY, CDR2 SVGEGT. Between the trimmed V and J ends, which lost 0 bases and 1 base, there was a span of 10 bases. This CDR3 region has 16 residues. Here the CDR3 DNA reads TGTGCCAGCAGTTACTCGGCCTACGGGGCCAAAAACATTCAGTACTTC. Protein: CASSYSAYGAKNIQYF.

The table lists this clone with a count of one. The V and J genes are TRBV5-4 and TRBJ1-2; D gene unclear. The CDR3 runs 13 residues. V lost 6 bases and J 0 bases, leaving 9 bases between the germline ends. Germline V gives CDR1 SGHNT, CDR2 YYREEE (reference sequence). The DNA of the CDR3 is TGTGCCAGCACCACGGTAGCTAACTATGGCTACACCTTC. Encoded protein: CASTTVANYGYTF.

This chain uses TRBV6-6 with TRBJ1-1, with a possible D match to TRBD1 (6 bases). This CDR3 is built from 13 residues. V lost 4 bases and J 6 bases, leaving 12 bases between the germline ends. CDR1 and CDR2 (germline): MNHNY, SVGAGI (reference sequence). The CDR3 bases are TGTGCCAGCAGTTCTCACAGGGACGCTGAAGCTTTCTTT. It codes for CASSSHRDAEAFF.

The chain recombines TRBV6-1 with TRBJ2-5; the D is unclear. The germline gives CDR1 MNHNS, CDR2 SASEGT. The CDR3 consists of 14 residues. V lost 0 bases, J lost 3 bases, and 8 bases lay in between. CDR3 in amino acids: CASSEAGRKETQYF. CDR3 DNA sequence: TGTGCCAGCAGTGAAGCGGGTCGGAAAGAGACCCAGTACTTC.

The chain is built from TRBV5-8 and TRBJ1-2; D is unresolved. The CDR3 contains 12 residues. Germline values: CDR1 SGHTS, CDR2 YDEGEE. The V end lost 8 bases, the J end lost 2 bases, and 10 bases lay between the germline ends. The chain's CDR3 is CASPKRNYGYTF. CDR3 DNA: TGTGCCAGTCCTAAGAGAAACTATGGCTACACCTTC.

The J gene is TRBJ1-2, the V gene TRBV2; D might be TRBD1 (6 bases). The CDR3 has 12 amino acids. Germline assignment: CDR1 SNHLY and CDR2 FYNNEI. Deletions cut 6 bases from V and 2 bases from J, with 7 bases between. Written as DNA, the CDR3 is TGTGCCAGCAGGCAGGGGAACTATGGCTACACCTTC. Amino acids: CASRQGNYGYTF.